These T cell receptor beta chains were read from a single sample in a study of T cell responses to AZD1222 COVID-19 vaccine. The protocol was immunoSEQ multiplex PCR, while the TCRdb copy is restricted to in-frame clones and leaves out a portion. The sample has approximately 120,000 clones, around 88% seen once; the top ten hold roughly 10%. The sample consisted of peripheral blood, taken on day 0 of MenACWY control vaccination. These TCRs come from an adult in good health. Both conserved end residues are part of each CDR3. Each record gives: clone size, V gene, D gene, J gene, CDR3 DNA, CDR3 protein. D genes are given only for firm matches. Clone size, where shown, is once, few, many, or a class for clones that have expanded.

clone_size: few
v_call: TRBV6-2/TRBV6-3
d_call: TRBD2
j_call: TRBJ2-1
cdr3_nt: TGTGCCAGCAGTTCAATTCTAGCGGGAGGGAGACTATCCGGGCAGTTCTTC
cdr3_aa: CASSSILAGGRLSGQFF

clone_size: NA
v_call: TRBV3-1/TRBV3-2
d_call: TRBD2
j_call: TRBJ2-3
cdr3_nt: TGTGCCAGCAGCTTAGGACTAGCGGGGTCTAGCACAGATACGCAGTATTTT
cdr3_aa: CASSLGLAGSSTDTQYF

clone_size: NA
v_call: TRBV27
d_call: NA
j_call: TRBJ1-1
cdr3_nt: TGTGCCAGCAGTCCGTTTGAGGGAACTGAAGCTTTCTTT
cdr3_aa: CASSPFEGTEAFF

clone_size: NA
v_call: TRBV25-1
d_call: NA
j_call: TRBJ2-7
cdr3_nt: TGTGCCAGCAGTGGGGGATCCGACTACGAGCAGTACTTC
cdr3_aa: CASSGGSDYEQYF

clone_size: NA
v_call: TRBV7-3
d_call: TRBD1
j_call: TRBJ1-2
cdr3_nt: TGTGCCAGCAGCAAAGGGGACAGCCCTAACTATGGCTACACCTTC
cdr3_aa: CASSKGDSPNYGYTF

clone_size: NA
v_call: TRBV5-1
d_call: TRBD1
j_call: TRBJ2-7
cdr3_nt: TGCGCCAGCAGCACAACCGGGACAGGGGGCTCCTACGAGCAGTACTTC
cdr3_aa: CASSTTGTGGSYEQYF

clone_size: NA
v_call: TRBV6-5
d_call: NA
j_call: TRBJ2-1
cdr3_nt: TGTGCCAGCAGTACTTATGGGGGCAATGAGCAGTTCTTC
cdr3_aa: CASSTYGGNEQFF

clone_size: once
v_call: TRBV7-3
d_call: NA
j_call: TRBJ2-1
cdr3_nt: TGTGCCAGCAGCCATTCCTCTAGCGCCCAAGGCAGTGAGCAGTTCTTC
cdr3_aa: CASSHSSSAQGSEQFF

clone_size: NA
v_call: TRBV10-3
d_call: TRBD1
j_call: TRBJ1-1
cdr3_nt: TGTGCCATCAGCCCGACCCGGGACAGGGTCACTGAAGCTTTCTTT
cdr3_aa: CAISPTRDRVTEAFF

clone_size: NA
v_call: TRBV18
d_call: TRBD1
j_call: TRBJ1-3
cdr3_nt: TGTGCCAGCTCACGTCCCCGGGACAGGGGAAACACCATATATTTT
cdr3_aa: CASSRPRDRGNTIYF

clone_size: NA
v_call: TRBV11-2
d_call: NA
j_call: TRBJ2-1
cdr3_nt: TGTGCCAGCAGCTTAGCCACAGGGTTGGTCAATGAGCAGTTCTTC
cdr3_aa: CASSLATGLVNEQFF

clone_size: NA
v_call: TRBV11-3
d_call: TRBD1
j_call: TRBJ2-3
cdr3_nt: TGTGCCAGCAGCTCACCGGGACAGGGTTTATATACGCAGTATTTT
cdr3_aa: CASSSPGQGLYTQYF

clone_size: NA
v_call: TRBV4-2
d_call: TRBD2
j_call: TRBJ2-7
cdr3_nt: TGTGCCAGCAGCACTACTAGCGGCCCCTCCTACGAGCAGTACTTC
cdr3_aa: CASSTTSGPSYEQYF

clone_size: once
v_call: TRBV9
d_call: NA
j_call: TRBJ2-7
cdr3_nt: TGTGCCAGCAGCGTAGGAGGATCGGGGAGCTCCTACGAGCAGTACTTC
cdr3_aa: CASSVGGSGSSYEQYF

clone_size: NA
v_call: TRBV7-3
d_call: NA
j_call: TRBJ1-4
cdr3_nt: TGTGCCAGCAGCTCCCAGCGGAGGGTTGAAAAGGAAAAACTGTTTTTT
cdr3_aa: CASSSQRRVEKEKLFF

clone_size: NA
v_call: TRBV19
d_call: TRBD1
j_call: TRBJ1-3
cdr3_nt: TGTGCCAGTAGTAGGGACAGGAGCTCTGGAAACACCATATATTTT
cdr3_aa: CASSRDRSSGNTIYF

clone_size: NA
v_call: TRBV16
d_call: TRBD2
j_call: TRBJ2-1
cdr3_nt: TGTGCCAGCAGCCAATCTATTTCTAGCGGGAGTGGCAATGAGCAGTTCTTC
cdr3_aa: CASSQSISSGSGNEQFF

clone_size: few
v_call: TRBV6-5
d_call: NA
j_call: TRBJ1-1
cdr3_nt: TGTGCCAGCAGCCACAGGGCTGAAGCTTTCTTT
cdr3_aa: CASSHRAEAFF

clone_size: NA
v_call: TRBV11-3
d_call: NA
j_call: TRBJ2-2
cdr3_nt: TGTGCCAGCAGCCCCAACCCGTGGGGAGACACCGGGGAGCTGTTTTTT
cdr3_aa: CASSPNPWGDTGELFF

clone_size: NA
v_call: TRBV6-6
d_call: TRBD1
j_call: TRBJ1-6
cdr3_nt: TGTGCCAGCAGTCCTTGGGGGACAGGGTCCTATAATTCACCCCTCCACTTT
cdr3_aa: CASSPWGTGSYNSPLHF

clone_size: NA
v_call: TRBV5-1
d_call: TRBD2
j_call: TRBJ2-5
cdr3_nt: TGCGCCAGCAGCTTGGGGGGGACTAGCGGGAGCGTACAAGAGACCCAGTACTTC
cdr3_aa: CASSLGGTSGSVQETQYF

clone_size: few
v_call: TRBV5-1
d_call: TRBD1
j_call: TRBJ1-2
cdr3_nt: TGCGCCAGCAGCTTGGGGACAGGGTTTAATGGCTACACCTTC
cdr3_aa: CASSLGTGFNGYTF

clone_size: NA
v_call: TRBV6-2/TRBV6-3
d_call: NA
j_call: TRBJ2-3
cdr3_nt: TGTGCCAGCAGTTACCGTAACAGGGCAGATACGCAGTATTTT
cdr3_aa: CASSYRNRADTQYF

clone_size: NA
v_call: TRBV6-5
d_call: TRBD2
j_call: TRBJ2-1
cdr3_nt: TGTGCCAGCAGTTATTTGGGCGGGGGAAACAATGAGCAGTTCTTC
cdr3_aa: CASSYLGGGNNEQFF

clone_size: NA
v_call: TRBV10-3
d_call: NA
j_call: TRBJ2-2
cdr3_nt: TGTGCCATCAGTGAGTCGAGCCTAGTCGGGGCCGGGGAGCTGTTTTTT
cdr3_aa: CAISESSLVGAGELFF

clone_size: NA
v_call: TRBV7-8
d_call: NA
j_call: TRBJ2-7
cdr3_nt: TGTGCCAGCAGCTTTGAGAGCGACTACGAGCAGTACTTC
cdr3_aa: CASSFESDYEQYF

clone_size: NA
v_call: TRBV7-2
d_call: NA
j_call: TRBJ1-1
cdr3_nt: TGTGCCAGCAGCTTGTCGGGGAATGGTGAAGCTTTCTTT
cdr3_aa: CASSLSGNGEAFF

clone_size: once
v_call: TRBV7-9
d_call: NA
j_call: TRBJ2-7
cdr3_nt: TGTGCCAGCAGCTTAGGGACCTACGAGCAGTACTTC
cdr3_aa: CASSLGTYEQYF

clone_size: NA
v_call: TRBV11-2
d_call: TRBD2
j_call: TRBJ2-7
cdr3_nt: TGTGCCAGCAGCTTAGATAGCATCAGCGGGAGCCGGAACAAATATTACGAGCAGTACTTC
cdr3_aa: CASSLDSISGSRNKYYEQYF

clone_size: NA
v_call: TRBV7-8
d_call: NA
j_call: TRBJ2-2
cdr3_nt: TGTGCCAGCAGCTTAGCGGATGGGGAGCTGTTTTTT
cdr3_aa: CASSLADGELFF

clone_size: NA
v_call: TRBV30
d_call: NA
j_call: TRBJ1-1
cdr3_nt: TGTGCCTGGGGGGGGGACGGGTATACTGAAGCTTTCTTT
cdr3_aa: CAWGGDGYTEAFF

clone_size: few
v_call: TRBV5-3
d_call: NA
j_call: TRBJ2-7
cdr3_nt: TGTGCCAGAAGCAAAGTGGGGGGCTACGAGCAGTACTTC
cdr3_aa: CARSKVGGYEQYF

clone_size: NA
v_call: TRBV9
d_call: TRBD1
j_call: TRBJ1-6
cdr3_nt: TGTGCCAGCAGCCCGAGGTTTGGGGCCGGGACAGAGACTTCACCCCTCCACTTT
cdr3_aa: CASSPRFGAGTETSPLHF

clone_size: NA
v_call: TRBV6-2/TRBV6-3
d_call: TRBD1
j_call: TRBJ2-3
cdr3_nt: TGTGCCAGCAGTTCCCGGGACAGGGGTACAGATACGCAGTATTTT
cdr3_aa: CASSSRDRGTDTQYF

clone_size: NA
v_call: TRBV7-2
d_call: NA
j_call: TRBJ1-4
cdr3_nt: TGTGCCAGCAGCCCATCACGAGAAAAACTGTTTTTT
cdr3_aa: CASSPSREKLFF

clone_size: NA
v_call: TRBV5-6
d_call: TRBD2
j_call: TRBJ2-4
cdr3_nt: TGTGCCAGCAGCCCTGCGGCGGGAGGGCCGAGCATTCAGTACTTC
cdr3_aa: CASSPAAGGPSIQYF

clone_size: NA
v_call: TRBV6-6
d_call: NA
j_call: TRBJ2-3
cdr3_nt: TGTGCCAGCCCTTTAGACGGGGACCAAAGCACAGATACGCAGTATTTT
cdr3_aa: CASPLDGDQSTDTQYF

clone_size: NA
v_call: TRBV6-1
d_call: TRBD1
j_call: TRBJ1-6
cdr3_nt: TGTGCCAGCAGTGGGGATCCGGGACAGGGAAGTTCACCCCTCCACTTT
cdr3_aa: CASSGDPGQGSSPLHF

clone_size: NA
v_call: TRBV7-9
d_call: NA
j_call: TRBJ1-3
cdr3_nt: TGTGCCAGCAGCCCTCGCAGGGCAGGGGTAGGAAACACCATATATTTT
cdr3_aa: CASSPRRAGVGNTIYF

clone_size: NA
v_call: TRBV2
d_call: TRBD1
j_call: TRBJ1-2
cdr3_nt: TGTGCCAGCAGTGAACAGGGGGCTAACTATGGCTACACCTTC
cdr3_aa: CASSEQGANYGYTF

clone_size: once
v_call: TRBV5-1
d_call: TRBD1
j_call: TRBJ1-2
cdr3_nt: TGCGCCAGCAGCACAGGGACAGACACCTATGGCTACACCTTC
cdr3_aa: CASSTGTDTYGYTF